Shown below are 10 T cell receptor beta chains from a single sample sequenced in a study of long-term antiretroviral therapy in people with HIV. Assay version v3.0 of immunoSEQ was used, and it was run at survey level. Data came from immunoSEQ multiplex PCR; TCRdb stores just in-frame clones and leaves some out. This sample has about 33,000 clones, with about 80% found just once. Sample: unsorted PBMCs, taken 2 years after starting antiretroviral therapy. The source is a woman between 50 and 59 years old with HIV.

The J gene is TRBJ1-5, the V gene TRBV5-8; a possible D gene is TRBD1 (5 bases). Germline CDR1 is SGHTS and CDR2 is YDEGEE. The CDR3 is 16 residues long. V lost 3 bases and J lost 0, with 13 bases in between. CDR3 amino acids: CASSSLQAHSNQPQHF. CDR3 in DNA: TGTGCCAGCAGCTCTTTACAGGCCCATAGCAATCAGCCCCAGCATTTT.

The chain is built from TRBV9 and TRBJ1-2; a possible D gene is TRBD1 (6 bases). V lost 4 bases to trimming and J lost 4 bases, with 23 bases between them. This CDR3 has 17 amino acids. CDR1 and CDR2 from the germline V gene are SGDLS and YYNGEE. The CDR3 DNA reads as TGTGCCAGCAGCACCCGGGGGGGGCTGGAGGATTTCTATGGCTACACCTTC. As protein: CASSTRGGLEDFYGYTF.

V gene TRBV5-1 combines with J gene TRBJ2-3; TRBD2 agrees at 10 bases. CDR1 is SGHRS and CDR2 is YFSETQ in the germline V gene. This CDR3 contains 19 residues. Trimming cost V 4 bases and J 3 bases; bases outside gene matches: 17. The CDR3 coding sequence is TGCGCCAGCAGCCATAACACTGACGAAGCGGGGGGGCCAACAGATACGCAGTATTTT. This sequence encodes CASSHNTDEAGGPTDTQYF.

The J gene is TRBJ2-3, the V gene TRBV11-1, with TRBD2 identical over 8 bases. V trimming: 5 bases; J trimming: 2 bases; junction bases outside the gene matches: 6. The CDR3 runs 15 residues. In germline, CDR1 is SGHAT, CDR2 FQDESV (reference sequence). The CDR3 region is CASSRAGAITDTQYF. The CDR3 region has the DNA TGTGCCAGCAGCCGAGCGGGGGCCATCACAGATACGCAGTATTTT.

The chain couples TRBV5-6 to TRBJ1-3; no definite D call. The CDR3 has 16 residues. The germline gives CDR1 SGHDT, CDR2 YYEEEE. Trimming pared 4 bases from V and 0 bases from J, leaving 14 bases between. The CDR3, as DNA: TGTGCCAGCAGCCTATGGTACGGGAGCTCTGGAAACACCATATATTTT. Amino acids: CASSLWYGSSGNTIYF.

The chain carries TRBV5-1 and TRBJ2-2; D is undetermined. This CDR3 region has 14 residues. V lost 0 bases to trimming and J lost 11 bases, with 14 bases between them. Germline CDR1 and CDR2: SGHRS and YFSETQ. The CDR3 DNA sequence: TGCGCCAGCAGCTTGGTGTTTACGGCAGACGAGCTGTTTTTT. Its translation is CASSLVFTADELFF.

This clone was counted a few times. The rearrangement links TRBV2 to TRBJ1-1, with 8 bases aligning to TRBD1. After removal of 3 bases from V and 10 bases from J, the junction contained 4 bases not matched to a gene. CDR1 and CDR2 from the germline V gene are SNHLY and FYNNEI. The CDR3 sequence is 12 residues long. The CDR3, as DNA: TGTGCCAGCAGTGACAGGGGGCGGGGAGCTTTCTTT. It specifies CASSDRGRGAFF.

The rearrangement joins TRBV21-1 to TRBJ2-2; the table assigns TRBD1, which was not confirmed against the DNA. TRBV21-1 is classified as a pseudogene. The CDR3 length is 15 residues. CDR3 nucleotides: TGTGCCAGCAGCACAAGACAATTGGCCCCTCCTGAGCTGTTTTTT. Protein: CASSTRQLAPPELFF.

This clone occurred a few times. The genes are TRBV7-2 and TRBJ2-2; D ambiguous. The germline V and J ends were trimmed by 3 bases and 6 bases, with 8 bases remaining between them. CDR3 length equals 13 residues. Germline lookup yields CDR1 SGHTA and CDR2 FQGNSA. CDR3 sequence: CASSFPMAGELFF. The CDR3 nucleotides read TGTGCCAGCAGCTTCCCGATGGCCGGGGAGCTGTTTTTT.

This chain links TRBV20-1 with TRBJ2-5, with D uncertain. The germline V gene encodes CDR1 DFQATT and CDR2 SNEGSKA (reference sequence). This CDR3 is 11 amino acids long. V was cut by 5 bases and J by 6 bases, with 10 bases left in between. The CDR3 coding sequence is TGCAGTGCTTTTGCTGTAAAGACCCAGTACTTC. This gives the protein CSAFAVKTQYF.